This TCR beta chain originates from a study of blood T cell repertoires in COVID-19. Overall study context: Nucleic acid was either cDNA or gDNA, and it came from T cells, B-cell-depleted T cells, or PBMCs.

Original handling: It was from reference gene primer amplification that nucleated cell counts were estimated. Assay used: immunoSEQ multiplex PCR; TCRdb lists only in-frame clones, some missing. For V, J and clone size, that table is used; D and trimming come from the DNA. The sample contains 35,000 to 40,000 clones, approximately 80% of which appear only once. The sequence was collected from a human donor with acute or convalescent COVID-19. The donor label of this sample is uncertain. The sequencing input was peripheral blood.

Written as DNA, the CDR3 is TGTGCCAGCTCACCACTTGCGACGGGAGCCCAAGAGACCCAGTACTTC. Its translation: CASSPLATGAQETQYF. The chain carries TRBV18 and TRBJ2-5; possibly TRBD2 for D (6 bases). CDR1 and CDR2 (germline): KGHSH, LQKENI. CDR3 size: 16 residues. V was clipped by 1 base and J by 1 base, with 13 bases between them.